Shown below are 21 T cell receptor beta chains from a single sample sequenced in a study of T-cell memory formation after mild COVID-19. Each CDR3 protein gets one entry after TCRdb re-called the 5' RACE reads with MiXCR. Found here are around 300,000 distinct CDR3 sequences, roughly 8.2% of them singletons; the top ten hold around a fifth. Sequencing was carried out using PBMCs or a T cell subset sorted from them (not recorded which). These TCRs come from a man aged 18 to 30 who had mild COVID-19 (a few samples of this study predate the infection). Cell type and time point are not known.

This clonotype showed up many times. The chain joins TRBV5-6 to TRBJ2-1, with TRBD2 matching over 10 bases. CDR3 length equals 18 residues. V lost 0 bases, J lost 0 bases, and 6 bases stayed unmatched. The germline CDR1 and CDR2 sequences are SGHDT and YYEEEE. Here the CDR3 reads CASSLGGLAASSYNEQFF. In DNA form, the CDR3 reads TGTGCCAGCAGCTTGGGAGGACTAGCGGCGAGCTCCTACAATGAGCAGTTCTTC.

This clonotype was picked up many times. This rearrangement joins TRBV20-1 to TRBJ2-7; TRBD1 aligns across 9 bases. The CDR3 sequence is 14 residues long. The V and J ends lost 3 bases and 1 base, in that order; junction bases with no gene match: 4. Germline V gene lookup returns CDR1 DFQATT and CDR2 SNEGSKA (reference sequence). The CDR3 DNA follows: TGCAGTGCTAGCGAGACAGGGGGTTCCTACGAGCAGTACTTC. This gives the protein CSASETGGSYEQYF.

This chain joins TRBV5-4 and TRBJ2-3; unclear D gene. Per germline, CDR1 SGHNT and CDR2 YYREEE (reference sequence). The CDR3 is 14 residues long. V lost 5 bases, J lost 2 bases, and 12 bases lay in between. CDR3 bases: TGTGCCAGCAGGTCTTTAGGGATCACAGATACGCAGTATTTT. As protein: CASRSLGITDTQYF.

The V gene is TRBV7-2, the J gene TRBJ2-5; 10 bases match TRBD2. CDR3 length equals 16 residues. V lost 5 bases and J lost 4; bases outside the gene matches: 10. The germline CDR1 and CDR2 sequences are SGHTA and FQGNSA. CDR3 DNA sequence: TGTGCCAGCAGCCGTACAACAGCGGGGGGGAGAGAGACCCAGTACTTC. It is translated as CASSRTTAGGRETQYF.

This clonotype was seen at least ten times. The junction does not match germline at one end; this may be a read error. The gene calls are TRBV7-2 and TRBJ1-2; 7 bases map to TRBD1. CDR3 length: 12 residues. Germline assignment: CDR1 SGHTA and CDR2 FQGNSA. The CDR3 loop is CASSEELGRGEF. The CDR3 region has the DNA TGTGCCAGCAGCGAGGAGCTAGGCAGGGGGGAGTTC. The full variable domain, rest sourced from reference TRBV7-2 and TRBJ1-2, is GAGVSQSPSNKVTEKGKDVELRCDPISGHTALYWYRQSLGQGLEFLIYFQGNSAPDKSGLPSDRFSAERTGGSVSTLTIQRTQQEDSAVYLCASSEELGRGEFGSGTRLTVV.

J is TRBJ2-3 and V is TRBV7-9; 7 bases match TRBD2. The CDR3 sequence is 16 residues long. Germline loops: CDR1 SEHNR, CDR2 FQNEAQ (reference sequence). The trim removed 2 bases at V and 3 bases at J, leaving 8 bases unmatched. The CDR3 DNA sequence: TGTGCCAGCAGCTTAACGGGGCGGGGGAGGACAGATACGCAGTATTTT. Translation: CASSLTGRGRTDTQYF.

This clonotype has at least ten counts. DNA for the CDR3: TGCGCCAGCGGACCTCCGGGGAGGCTCGTTGGCTACACCTTC. It specifies CASGPPGRLVGYTF. V usage is TRBV5-1 and J usage is TRBJ1-2; D ambiguous. The CDR3 extends over 14 amino acids. CDR1 is SGHRS and CDR2 is YFSETQ in the germline V gene. V was cut by 7 bases and J by 7 bases, with 20 bases left in between. Full variable domain (remainder filled in from reference TRBV5-1 and TRBJ1-2): KAGVTQTPRYLIKTRGQQVTLSCSPISGHRSVSWYQQTPGQGLQFLFEYFSETQRNKGNFPGRFSGRQFSNSRSEMNVSTLELGDSALYLCASGPPGRLVGYTFGSGTRLTVV.

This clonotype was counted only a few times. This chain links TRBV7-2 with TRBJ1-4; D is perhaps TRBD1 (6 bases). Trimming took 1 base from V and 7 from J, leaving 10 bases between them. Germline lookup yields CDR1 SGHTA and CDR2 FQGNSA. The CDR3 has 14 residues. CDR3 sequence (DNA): TGTGCCAGCAGCTTAGGTGGACAGTCTGAAAAACTGTTTTTT. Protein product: CASSLGGQSEKLFF.

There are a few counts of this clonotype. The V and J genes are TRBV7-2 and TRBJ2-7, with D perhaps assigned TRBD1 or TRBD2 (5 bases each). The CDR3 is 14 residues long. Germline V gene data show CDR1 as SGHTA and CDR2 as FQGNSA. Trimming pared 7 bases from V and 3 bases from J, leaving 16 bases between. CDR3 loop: CASIGHPDYYEQYF. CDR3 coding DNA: TGTGCCAGCATCGGACACCCTGACTACTACGAGCAGTACTTC.

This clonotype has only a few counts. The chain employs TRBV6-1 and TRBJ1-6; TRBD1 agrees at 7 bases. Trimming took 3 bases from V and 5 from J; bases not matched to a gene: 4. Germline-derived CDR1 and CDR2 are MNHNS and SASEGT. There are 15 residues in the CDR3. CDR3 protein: CASSDRDSHNSPLHF. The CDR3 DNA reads TGTGCCAGCAGTGATCGGGACAGTCATAATTCACCCCTCCACTTT.

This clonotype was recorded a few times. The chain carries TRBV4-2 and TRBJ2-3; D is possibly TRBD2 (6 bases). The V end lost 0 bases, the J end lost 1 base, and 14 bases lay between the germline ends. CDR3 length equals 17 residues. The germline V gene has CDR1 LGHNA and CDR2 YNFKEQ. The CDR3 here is CASSQENRRGGTDTQYF. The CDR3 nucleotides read TGTGCCAGCAGCCAAGAGAATCGGCGGGGTGGCACAGATACGCAGTATTTT.

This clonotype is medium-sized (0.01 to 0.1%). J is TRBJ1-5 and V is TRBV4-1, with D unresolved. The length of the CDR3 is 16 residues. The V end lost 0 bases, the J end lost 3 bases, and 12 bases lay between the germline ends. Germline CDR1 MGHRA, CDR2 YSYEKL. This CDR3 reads CASSQDHGNLNQPQHF. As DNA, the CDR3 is TGCGCCAGCAGCCAAGATCACGGGAACCTCAATCAGCCCCAGCATTTT.

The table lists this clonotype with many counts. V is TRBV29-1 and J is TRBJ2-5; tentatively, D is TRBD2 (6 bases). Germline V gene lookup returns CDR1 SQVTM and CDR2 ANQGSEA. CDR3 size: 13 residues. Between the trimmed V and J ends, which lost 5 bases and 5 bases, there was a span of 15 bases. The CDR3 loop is CSVPGVGAETQYF. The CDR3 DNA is TGCAGCGTTCCGGGAGTAGGGGCGGAGACCCAGTACTTC.

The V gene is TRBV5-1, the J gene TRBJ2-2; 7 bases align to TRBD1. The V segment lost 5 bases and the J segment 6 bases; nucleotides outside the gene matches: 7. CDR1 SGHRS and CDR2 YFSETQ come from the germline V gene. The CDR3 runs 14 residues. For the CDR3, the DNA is TGCGCCAGCAGTTCACAGGGGTTATCCGGGGAGCTGTTTTTT. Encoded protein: CASSSQGLSGELFF.

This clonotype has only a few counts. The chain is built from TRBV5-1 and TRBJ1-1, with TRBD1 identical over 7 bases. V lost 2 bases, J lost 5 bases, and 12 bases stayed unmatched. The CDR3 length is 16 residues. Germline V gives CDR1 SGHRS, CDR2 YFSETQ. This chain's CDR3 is CASSLARQGLGTEAFF. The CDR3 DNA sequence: TGCGCCAGCAGCTTAGCCCGACAGGGTCTCGGGACTGAAGCTTTCTTT.

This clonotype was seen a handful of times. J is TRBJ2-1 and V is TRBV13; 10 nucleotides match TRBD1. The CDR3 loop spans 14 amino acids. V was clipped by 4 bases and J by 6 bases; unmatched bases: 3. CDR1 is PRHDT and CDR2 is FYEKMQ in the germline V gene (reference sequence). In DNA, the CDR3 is TGTGCCAGCAGCTCCTGGGACAGGGGCAATGAGCAGTTCTTC. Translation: CASSSWDRGNEQFF.

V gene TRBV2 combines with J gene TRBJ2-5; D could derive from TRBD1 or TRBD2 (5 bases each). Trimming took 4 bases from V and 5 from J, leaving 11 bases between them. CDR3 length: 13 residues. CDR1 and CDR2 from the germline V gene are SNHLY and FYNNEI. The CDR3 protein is CASSVVREETQYF. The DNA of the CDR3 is TGTGCCAGCAGTGTGGTCAGGGAGGAGACCCAGTACTTC. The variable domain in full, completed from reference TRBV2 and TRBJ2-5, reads EPEVTQTPSHQVTQMGQEVILRCVPISNHLYFYWYRQILGQKVEFLVSFYNNEISEKSEIFDDQFSVERPDGSNFTLKIRSTKLEDSAMYFCASSVVREETQYFGPGTRLLVL.

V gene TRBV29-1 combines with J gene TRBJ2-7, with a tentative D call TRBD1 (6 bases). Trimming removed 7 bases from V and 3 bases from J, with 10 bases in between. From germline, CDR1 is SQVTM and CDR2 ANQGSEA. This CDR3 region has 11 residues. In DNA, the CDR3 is TGCAGCGCAGAACAGGGCTACGAGCAGTACTTC. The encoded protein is CSAEQGYEQYF.

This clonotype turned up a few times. This CDR3 reads CSVVPLGDGEQFF. The DNA for the CDR3 is TGCAGCGTTGTGCCATTGGGGGACGGTGAGCAGTTCTTC. The chain joins TRBV29-1 to TRBJ2-1; either TRBD1 or TRBD2 may supply D (5 bases each). There are 13 residues in the CDR3. V was shortened by 4 bases and J by 9 bases, with 16 bases between the two germline ends. In germline, CDR1 is SQVTM, CDR2 ANQGSEA.

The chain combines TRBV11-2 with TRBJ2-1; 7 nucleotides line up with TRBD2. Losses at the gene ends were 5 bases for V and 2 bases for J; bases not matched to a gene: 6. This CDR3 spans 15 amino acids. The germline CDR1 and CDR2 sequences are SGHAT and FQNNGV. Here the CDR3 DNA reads TGTGCCAGCAGCCTCGGGGGGTTTGCCTACAATGAGCAGTTCTTC. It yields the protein CASSLGGFAYNEQFF.

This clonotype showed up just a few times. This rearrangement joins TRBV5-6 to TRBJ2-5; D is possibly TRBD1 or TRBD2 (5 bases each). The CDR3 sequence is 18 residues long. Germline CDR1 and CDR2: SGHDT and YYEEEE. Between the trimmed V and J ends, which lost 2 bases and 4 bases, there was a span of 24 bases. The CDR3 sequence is CASSFRTRGVISLETQYF. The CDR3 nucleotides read TGTGCCAGCAGCTTCAGAACCAGAGGGGTCATTTCGCTAGAGACCCAGTACTTC.